This TCR beta chain was identified in a study of T cell repertoires in ileal Crohn's disease. Study-level background: Patients had a median approximately 7.3-year disease duration, and about 36% were active smokers.

Overall study findings and caveats: Endoscopic recurrence occurred in every patient whose clonality exceeded 26.8%.

The data were produced by immunoSEQ multiplex PCR, yet TCRdb's version contains in-frame clones alone and is incomplete. The table lists 15,000 to 20,000 clones, approximately 94% of them singletons. The CDR3 spans 14 residues. Trimming removed 2 bases at V and 1 base at J, with 8 bases between. Germline CDR1 reads SGHTA; CDR2 reads FQGTGA. Details on this clone: Its antigen is not known.

The sequenced material came from ileal tissue. The receptor was isolated from an adult with Crohn's disease. The V gene is TRBV7-3, the J gene TRBJ1-1; possible D gene TRBD1, 5 bases. CDR3 in amino acids: CASSLSRANTEAFF. For the CDR3, the DNA is TGTGCCAGCAGCTTATCCAGGGCGAACACTGAAGCTTTCTTT. Variable domain in full (rest from reference TRBV7-3 and TRBJ1-1): GAGVSQTPSNKVTEKGKYVELRCDPISGHTALYWYRQSLGQGPEFLIYFQGTGAADDSGLPNDRFFAVRPEGSVSTLKIQRTERGDSAVYLCASSLSRANTEAFFGQGTRLTVV.